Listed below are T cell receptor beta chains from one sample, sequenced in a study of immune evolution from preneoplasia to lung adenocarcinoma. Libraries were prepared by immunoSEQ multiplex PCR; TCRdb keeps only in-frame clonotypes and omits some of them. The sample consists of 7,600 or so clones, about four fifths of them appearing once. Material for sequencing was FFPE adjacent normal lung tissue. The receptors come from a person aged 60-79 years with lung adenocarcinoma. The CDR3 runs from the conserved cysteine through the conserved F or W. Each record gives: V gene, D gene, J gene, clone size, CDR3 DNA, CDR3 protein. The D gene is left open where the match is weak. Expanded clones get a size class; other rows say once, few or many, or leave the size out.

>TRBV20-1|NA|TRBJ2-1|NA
TGCAGTGCAGACTCCTACAATGAGCAGTTCTTC
CSADSYNEQFF
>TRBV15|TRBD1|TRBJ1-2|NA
TGTGCCACCGGCCGGACAGGGTCAGCTAACTATGGCTACACCTTC
CATGRTGSANYGYTF
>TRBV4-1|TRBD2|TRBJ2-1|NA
TGCGCCAGCAGCCAAGCTCGAGCGGGAGGTTATAATGAGCAGTTCTTC
CASSQARAGGYNEQFF
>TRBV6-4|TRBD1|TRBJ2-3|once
TGTGCCAGCAGTCGACAGGGGCGAAGCACAGATACGCAGTATTTT
CASSRQGRSTDTQYF
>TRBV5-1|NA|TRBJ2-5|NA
TGCGCCAGCAGCTTGCGGGGGGCAGGGCAAGAGACCCAGTACTTC
CASSLRGAGQETQYF
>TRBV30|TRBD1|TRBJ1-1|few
TGTGCCTGGAGTGTACAGGGGGACACTGAAGCTTTCTTT
CAWSVQGDTEAFF
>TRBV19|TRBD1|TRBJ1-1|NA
TGTGCCAGTAGTATGGGACAGGGGCTCCGCTACACTGAAGCTTTCTTT
CASSMGQGLRYTEAFF
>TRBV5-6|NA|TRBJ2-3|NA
TGTGCCAGCAGCTTTCGGACTTCGGGGGATACGCAGTATTTT
CASSFRTSGDTQYF
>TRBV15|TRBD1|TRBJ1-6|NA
TGTGCCACCAGCAGGGGACCGGGACAGGGCTCACCCCTCCACTTT
CATSRGPGQGSPLHF
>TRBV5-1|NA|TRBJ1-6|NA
TGCGCCAGCAGCTTGGCCCCAGGGTCCAATTCACCCCTCCACTTT
CASSLAPGSNSPLHF
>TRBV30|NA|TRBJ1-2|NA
TGTGCCTGGATAAGGACAGCTACTAACTATGGCTACACCTTC
CAWIRTATNYGYTF
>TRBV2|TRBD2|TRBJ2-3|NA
TGTGCCAGCAGGCCGACTAGCGGGATCGCAGATACGCAGTATTTT
CASRPTSGIADTQYF
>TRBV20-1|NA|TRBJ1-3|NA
TGCAGTGGTGGCTCTGGAAACACCATATATTTT
CSGGSGNTIYF
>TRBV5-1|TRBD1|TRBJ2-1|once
TGCGCCAGCAGCACGTGGACAGGGAACTACAATGAGCAGTTCTTC
CASSTWTGNYNEQFF
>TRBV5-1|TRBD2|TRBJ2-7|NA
TGCGCCAGCAGTTTTAGCGGGGAAGCCTACGAGCAGTACTTC
CASSFSGEAYEQYF
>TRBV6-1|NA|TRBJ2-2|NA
TGTGCCAGCCATACTGCGAACACCGGGGAGCTGTTTTTT
CASHTANTGELFF
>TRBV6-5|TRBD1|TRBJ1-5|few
TGTGCCAGCAGTTTAACAGGGGGCTCTCAGCCCCAGCATTTT
CASSLTGGSQPQHF
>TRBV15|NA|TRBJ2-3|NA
TGTGCCACCAGGACTAGACAGGACGTGACAGATACGCAGTATTTT
CATRTRQDVTDTQYF
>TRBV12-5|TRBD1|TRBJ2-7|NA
TGTGCTAGTGGTTCCCCCAGGGGGCTCCGTGTCGAGCAGTACTTC
CASGSPRGLRVEQYF
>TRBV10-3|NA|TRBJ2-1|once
TGTGCCATCAGGGTCCGGGACTCCTCCTACAATGAGCAGTTCTTC
CAIRVRDSSYNEQFF
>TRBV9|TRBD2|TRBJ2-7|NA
TGTGCCAGCAGCGGCGGGCGGGGAGGGTACGAGCAGTACTTC
CASSGGRGGYEQYF
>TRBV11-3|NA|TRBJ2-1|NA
TGTGCCAGCAGCCGAGGGGTGCACAATGAGCAGTTCTTC
CASSRGVHNEQFF
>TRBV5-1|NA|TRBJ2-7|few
TGCGCCAGCAGTCAGGGTTACGAGCAGTACTTC
CASSQGYEQYF
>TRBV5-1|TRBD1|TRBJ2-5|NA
TGCGCCAGCAGCTTGGGCTGGACAGGGCCCCAAGAGACCCAGTACTTC
CASSLGWTGPQETQYF